This T cell receptor (beta chain) was sequenced for a study of PD-1 blockade in classical Hodgkin lymphoma. Findings and caveats of the study: Compared with baseline, CD4+ but not CD8+ TCR diversity had risen significantly by C4D1.

Time point specified: cycle 4 day 1 (C4D1), after 5 to 7 weeks of nivolumab. Autologous stem cell transplantation was followed by relapse in every patient, and brentuximab vedotin exposure varied. On this clone itself: Its antigen is as yet unknown.

Assay: immunoSEQ multiplex PCR; the TCRdb copy retains only in-frame clones and omits some. The sample contains approximately 100,000 clones, approximately 83% of which appear only once. The CDR3 totals 15 residues. Germline CDR1 and CDR2: MNHNS and SASEGT. Trimming cost V 2 bases and J 7 bases, with 15 bases left between them. Sequencing was performed on peripheral blood mononuclear cells (PBMCs), taken before the fourth cycle of nivolumab. This receptor was obtained from a human donor with classical Hodgkin lymphoma. V and J are TRBV6-1 and TRBJ2-1; TRBD2 is a possible D gene (6 bases). In DNA form, the CDR3 reads TGTGCCAGCAGTGAACGAACGGGAGCAGGTAATGAGCAGTTCTTC. This encodes CASSERTGAGNEQFF.